The clone carrying this T cell receptor (delta chain) was counted a few times. The protein held in TCRdb is that of a much larger clone and does not match this DNA's translation at residue 8, likely because of a read error; the protein shown is translated from the DNA. This CDR3 has 15 amino acids. In germline, CDR1 is GEAIGNYY, CDR2 EKD. The record originates from a study of gamma-delta T cells after stem cell transplantation. TCRdb reanalysed the RT-PCR reads via CATT. This sample has roughly 1,700 delta-chain clones, with around 4.2% found just once. This TCR was recovered from a human donor. It is not recorded whose cells these are; they may come from a transplant donor. Sequences were obtained from gamma-delta T cells. This rearrangement joins TRDV2 to TRDJ1; D is unclear. CDR3 amino acids: CACILVPDEDDKLIF. The CDR3 region has the DNA TGTGCCTGTATTCTTGTACCCGACGAGGACGATAAACTTATCTTT.